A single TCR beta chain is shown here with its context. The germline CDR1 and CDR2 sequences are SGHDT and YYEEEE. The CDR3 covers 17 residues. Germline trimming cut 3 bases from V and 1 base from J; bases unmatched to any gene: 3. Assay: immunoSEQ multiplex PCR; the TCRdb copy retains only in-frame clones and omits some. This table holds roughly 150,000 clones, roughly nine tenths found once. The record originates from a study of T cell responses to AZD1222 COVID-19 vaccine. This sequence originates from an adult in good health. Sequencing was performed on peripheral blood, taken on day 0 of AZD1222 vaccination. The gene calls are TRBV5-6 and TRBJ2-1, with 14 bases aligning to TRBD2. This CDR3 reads CASSWGLAGASYNEQFF. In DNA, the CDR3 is TGTGCCAGCAGCTGGGGACTAGCGGGAGCATCCTACAATGAGCAGTTCTTC.